This TCR beta chain is drawn from a study of blood T cell repertoires in COVID-19. About the study: Whether acute or convalescent, the COVID-19 samples came from the United States, Italy and Spain.

V gave up 4 bases and J gave up 8 bases, with 12 bases separating them. Looked up from germline, CDR1 is LNHDA and CDR2 is SQIVND (reference sequence). CDR3 size: 13 residues. Method: immunoSEQ multiplex PCR; TCRdb's copy keeps in-frame clones and lacks some. The sample consists of 150,000 to 200,000 clones, 79% of them appearing once. The source of this sequence is a man in his fifties or sixties with active or convalescent COVID-19. Material: peripheral blood. The chain joins TRBV19 to TRBJ2-1, with a tentative D call TRBD2 (6 bases). CDR3 sequence: CASSNGRGYEQFF. Written as DNA, the CDR3 is TGTGCCAGTAGTAATGGACGGGGGTATGAGCAGTTCTTC.